What follows is one TCR beta chain and its context. This receptor's antigen is unknown. Base qualities are not provided; no much larger clone lies one nucleotide away. The time point label on this specimen signifies: baseline, week 1 (first vaccination visit). Interpreted using the paper, the treatment or condition label stands for: pre-vaccination baseline after standard-of-care therapy. Newly diagnosed WHO grade 3 or 4 IDH1-mutant astrocytomas showing loss of nuclear ATRX were present in the donors. The samples were drawn from NOA16, a multicentre, single-arm, open-label phase I trial in Germany that tested a mutant IDH1 peptide vaccine in humans for the first time. For immunogenicity testing, the blood drawn at visit V03 was used as the baseline sample. The DNeasy Blood and Tissue Kit was used to extract genomic DNA from EDTA blood for TCRB sequencing. The library was generated by the immunoSEQ multiplex PCR assay. The hsTCRB Kit was used according to the manufacturer's protocol to amplify rearranged TCR beta chain sequences. TCRB libraries were sequenced on an Illumina MiSeq. In the original analysis: Demultiplexing, trimming and gene mapping were performed with the kit vendor's proprietary platform. Held by TCRdb, this immuneACCESS table contains in-frame sequences only and omits some clones. Under half of the omission traces to an unresolved V gene where checked; the cause of the rest is unknown. V, J and clone size are taken as reported in that table, and D and trimming were inferred from the DNA itself. The sample has around 63,000 clones on record, 75% to 95% of them singletons. Clones ranked in the top ten supply over 2.5% of the sample.

The CDR3 has 13 amino acids, counting the end cysteine and phenylalanine. Here the CDR3 DNA is all that survives: 39 bases in frame from base 1. The junction shows trimming of 6 bases on V and 2 bases on J, plus 10 bases between the germline ends. From the germline V gene (reference sequence), CDR1 is LNHDA and CDR2 is SQIVND. This entry is derived from a study of a mutant IDH1 vaccine in newly diagnosed glioma listed by TCRdb under 2021. As for the study more broadly: Of the 25 to 35 patients who were treated, about 62% were male and around 38% were female, and the mean age was around 40 years. Six visits were used for peripheral blood collection: V03 (baseline), V05, V07, V10, V12 and V13. Before enrollment, most patients had been given radiochemotherapy with temozolomide as standard therapy, while the rest had received either radiotherapy alone or temozolomide alone. For exploratory analyses, some 24 treated patients had longitudinal TCRB deep sequencing done wherever samples were available.

The full study reports these points: Immune responses induced by the vaccine were seen in over 80% of patients across multiple MHC alleles. Pseudoprogression seemed to be unrelated to changes in the top peripheral T cell clonotypes found by TCRB sequencing. Selection of PBMC samples for TCRB deep sequencing was based on availability. It was noted by the authors that analyses of patient blood samples could not be reproduced owing to sample limitations.

The specimen comprised PBMCs, sampled from a glioma patient treated with radiotherapy, temozolomide or both. This receptor was obtained from a man in his fifties or sixties with glioma. The chain joins TRBV19 to TRBJ1-1; no confident D gene assignment can be made. The CDR3 is CASRDIVNTEAFF. The bases read TGTGCCAGTAGGGATATTGTCAACACTGAAGCTTTCTTT.